This T cell receptor beta chain was sequenced for a study of shared clonotypes between healthy human individuals. Several immunoSEQ 96-well plates shared each subset's DNA, each plate a replicate. How the authors handled the data: Junction-only sequences without quality scores came from ImmunoSEQ, so filtering differed. Here immunoSEQ multiplex PCR was the method, and the copy in TCRdb shows in-frame clones only, minus some. The DNA was the basis for D and trimming; V, J and clone size are from that table. The data show around 500,000 clones, over 70% seen once. Per the germline V gene, CDR1 is MNHEY and CDR2 is SMNVEV (reference sequence). V was clipped by 2 bases and J by 0 bases, with 11 bases between them. This CDR3 is 16 amino acids long. Comments on this clone: No antigen is known for it.

Points from the study as a whole: Donor scarcity curtailed the genetic and exposure-history diversity represented herein. Sampling covered blood only; tissue repertoires likely differ.

The sequence was obtained from a woman aged 40-49 years in good health. Some clones in this sample may be carry-over from other donors' samples. V is TRBV27 and J is TRBJ2-1; a possible D gene is TRBD1 (5 bases). Sample: PBMCs. Here the CDR3 reads CASSLLDSASYNEQFF. The CDR3 DNA follows: TGTGCCAGCAGTTTACTAGACAGCGCCTCCTACAATGAGCAGTTCTTC.